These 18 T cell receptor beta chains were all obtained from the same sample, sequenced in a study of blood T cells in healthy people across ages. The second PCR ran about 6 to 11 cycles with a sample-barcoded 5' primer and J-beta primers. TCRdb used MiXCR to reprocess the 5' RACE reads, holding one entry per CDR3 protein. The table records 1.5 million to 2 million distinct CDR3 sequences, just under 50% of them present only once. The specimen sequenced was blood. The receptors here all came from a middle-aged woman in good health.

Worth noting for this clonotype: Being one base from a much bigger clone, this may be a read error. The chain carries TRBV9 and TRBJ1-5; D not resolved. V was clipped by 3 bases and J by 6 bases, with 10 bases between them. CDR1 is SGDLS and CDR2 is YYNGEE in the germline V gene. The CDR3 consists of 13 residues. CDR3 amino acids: CASSGAERQPQHF. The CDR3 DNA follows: TGTGCCAGCAGCGGAGCCGAACGTCAGCCCCAGCATTTT.

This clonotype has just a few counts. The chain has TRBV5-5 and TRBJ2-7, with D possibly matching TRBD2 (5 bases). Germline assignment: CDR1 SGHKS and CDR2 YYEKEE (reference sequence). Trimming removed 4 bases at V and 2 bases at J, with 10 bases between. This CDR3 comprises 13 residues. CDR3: CASSGSYTYEQYF. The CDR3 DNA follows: TGTGCCAGCAGCGGGAGCTATACCTACGAGCAGTACTTC.

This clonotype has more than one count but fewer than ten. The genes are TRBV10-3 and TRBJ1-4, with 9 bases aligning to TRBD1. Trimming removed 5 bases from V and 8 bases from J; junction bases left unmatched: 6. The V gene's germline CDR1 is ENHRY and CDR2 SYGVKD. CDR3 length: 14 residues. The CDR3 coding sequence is TGTGCCATCAGTCTGGACAGGGGACGGGAAAAACTGTTTTTT. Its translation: CAISLDRGREKLFF.

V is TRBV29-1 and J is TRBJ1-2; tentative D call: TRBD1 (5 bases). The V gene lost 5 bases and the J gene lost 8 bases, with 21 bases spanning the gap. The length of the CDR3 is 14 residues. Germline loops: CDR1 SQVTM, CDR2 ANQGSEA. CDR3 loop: CSVSGTSYLRGYTF. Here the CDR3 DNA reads TGCAGCGTTTCAGGGACGTCTTATCTCCGGGGCTACACCTTC.

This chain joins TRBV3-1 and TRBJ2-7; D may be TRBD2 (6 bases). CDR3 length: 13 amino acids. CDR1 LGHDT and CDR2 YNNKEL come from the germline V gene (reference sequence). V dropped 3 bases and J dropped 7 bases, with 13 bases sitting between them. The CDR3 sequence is CASSQWGEQEQYF. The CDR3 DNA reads TGTGCCAGCAGCCAGTGGGGGGAACAGGAGCAGTACTTC.

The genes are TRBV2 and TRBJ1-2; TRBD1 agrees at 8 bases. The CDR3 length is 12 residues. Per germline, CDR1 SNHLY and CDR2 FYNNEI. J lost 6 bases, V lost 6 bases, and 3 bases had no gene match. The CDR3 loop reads CASRIQGDGYTF. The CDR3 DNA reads TGTGCCAGCAGAATACAGGGGGATGGCTACACCTTC.

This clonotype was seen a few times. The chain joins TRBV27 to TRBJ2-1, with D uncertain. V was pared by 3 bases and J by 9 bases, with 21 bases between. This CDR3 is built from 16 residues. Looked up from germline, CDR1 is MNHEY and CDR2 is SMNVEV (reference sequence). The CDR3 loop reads CASSFVPLKNIAEQFF. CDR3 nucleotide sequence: TGTGCCAGCAGTTTTGTGCCCCTTAAGAATATAGCTGAGCAGTTCTTC.

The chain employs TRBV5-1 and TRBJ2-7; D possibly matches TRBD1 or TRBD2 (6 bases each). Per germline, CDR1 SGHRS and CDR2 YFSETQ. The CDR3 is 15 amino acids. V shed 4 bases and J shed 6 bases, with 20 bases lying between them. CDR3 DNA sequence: TGCGCCAGCAGCCAGGGGACTGGGGTGTTTTTCGAGCAGTACTTC. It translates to CASSQGTGVFFEQYF.

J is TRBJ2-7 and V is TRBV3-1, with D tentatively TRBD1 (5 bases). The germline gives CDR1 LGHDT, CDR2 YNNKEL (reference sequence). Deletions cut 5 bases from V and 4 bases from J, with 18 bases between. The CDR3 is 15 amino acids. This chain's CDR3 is CASSRSPGYRYEQYF. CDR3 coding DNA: TGTGCCAGCAGCAGATCCCCAGGGTATAGGTACGAGCAGTACTTC.

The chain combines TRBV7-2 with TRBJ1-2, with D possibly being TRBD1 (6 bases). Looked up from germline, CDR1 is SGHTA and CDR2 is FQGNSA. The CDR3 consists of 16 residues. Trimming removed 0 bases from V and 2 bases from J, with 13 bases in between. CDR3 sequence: CASSLALLGANYGYTF. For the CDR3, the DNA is TGTGCCAGCAGCTTAGCGCTTCTGGGGGCGAACTATGGCTACACCTTC.

The CDR3 sequence is CSARSTGHEQYF. CDR3 DNA sequence: TGCAGTGCTAGAAGTACAGGGCACGAGCAGTACTTC. The chain is built from TRBV20-1 and TRBJ2-5; D is perhaps TRBD1 (6 bases). The DNA matches TRBJ2-7 better at its end, which makes the J call doubtful. This CDR3 spans 12 amino acids. The germline V gene has CDR1 DFQATT and CDR2 SNEGSKA (reference sequence).

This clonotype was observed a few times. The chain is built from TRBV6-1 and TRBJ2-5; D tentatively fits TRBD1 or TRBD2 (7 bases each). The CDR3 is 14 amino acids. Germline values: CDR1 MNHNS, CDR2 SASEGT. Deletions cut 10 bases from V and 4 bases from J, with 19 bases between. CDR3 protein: CATGGRAMRETQYF. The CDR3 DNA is TGTGCCACAGGGGGGAGGGCAATGAGAGAGACCCAGTACTTC.

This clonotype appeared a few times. This chain's CDR3 is CSAWGQGTPLAKNIQYF. CDR3 sequence (DNA): TGCAGTGCTTGGGGACAGGGGACCCCTTTAGCCAAAAACATTCAGTACTTC. V is TRBV20-1 and J is TRBJ2-4, with 10 bases lining up with TRBD1. The CDR3 contains 17 residues. V trimming: 5 bases; J trimming: 0 bases; junction bases outside the gene matches: 10. Germline V CDR1 and CDR2: DFQATT, SNEGSKA (reference sequence).

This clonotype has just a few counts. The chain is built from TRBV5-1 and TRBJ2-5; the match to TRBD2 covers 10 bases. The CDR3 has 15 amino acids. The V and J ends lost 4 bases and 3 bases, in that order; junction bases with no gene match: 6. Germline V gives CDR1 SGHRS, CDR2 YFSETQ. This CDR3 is CASSHSLAGKETQYF. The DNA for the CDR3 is TGCGCCAGCAGCCACTCACTAGCGGGGAAAGAGACCCAGTACTTC.

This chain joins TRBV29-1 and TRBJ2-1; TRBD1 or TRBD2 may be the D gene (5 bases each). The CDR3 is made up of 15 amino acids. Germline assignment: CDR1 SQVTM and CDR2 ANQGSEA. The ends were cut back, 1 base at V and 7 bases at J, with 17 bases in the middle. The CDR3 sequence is CSVEARDRGVNEQFF. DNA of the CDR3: TGCAGCGTTGAAGCCCGGGACCGTGGTGTAAATGAGCAGTTCTTC.

The CDR3 loop is CASTTDRGNTEAFF. The CDR3 nucleotides read TGTGCCAGCACCACCGACAGGGGGAACACTGAAGCTTTCTTT. This chain uses TRBV6-6 with TRBJ1-1; 8 bases are a match to TRBD1. Losses at the gene ends were 7 bases for V and 1 base for J; bases not matched to a gene: 5. CDR1 and CDR2 (germline): MNHNY, SVGAGI (reference sequence). The CDR3 runs 14 residues.

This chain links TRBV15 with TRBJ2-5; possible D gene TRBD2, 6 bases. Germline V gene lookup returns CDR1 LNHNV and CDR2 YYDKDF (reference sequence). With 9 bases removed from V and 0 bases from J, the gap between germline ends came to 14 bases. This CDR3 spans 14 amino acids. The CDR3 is CATASAGYQETQYF. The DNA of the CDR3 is TGTGCCACAGCGTCGGCGGGGTACCAAGAGACCCAGTACTTC.

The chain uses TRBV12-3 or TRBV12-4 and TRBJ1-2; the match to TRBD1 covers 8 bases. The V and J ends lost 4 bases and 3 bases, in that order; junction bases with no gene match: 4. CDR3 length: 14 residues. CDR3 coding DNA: TGTGCCAGCAGTTCCCCGGACAGGGACTATGGCTACACCTTC. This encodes CASSSPDRDYGYTF.